Reported below is one T cell receptor (beta chain). The target antigen is unknown. Sequencing was performed with immunoSEQ multiplex PCR; in TCRdb, only in-frame clones are kept and a portion is missing. The sample includes just over 60,000 clones, about 80% of them seen just once. The V end was cut by 4 bases, the J end by 2 bases, with 6 bases between. The CDR3 is 12 residues long. Germline CDR1 reads SGHNT; CDR2 reads YYREEE (reference sequence). These data belong to a study of radiotherapy plus CTLA-4 blockade in lung cancer. Study details: There were objective responses in roughly 18% of patients, and more than 30% had disease control. General study findings and limits: Alongside interferon-beta, early blood T cell clone dynamics were reportedly the best predictor of response. Expansion of tumor-derived TCR clones was observed in blood after radiotherapy plus ipilimumab.

Ipilimumab-mediated CTLA-4 blockade plus focal radiation was given to patients having chemo-refractory metastatic non-small-cell lung cancer. Sequencing used peripheral blood, obtained from a patient treated with radiotherapy plus ipilimumab. This sequence was found in a human donor with non-small cell lung cancer who had a complete response to radiotherapy plus ipilimumab. The gene calls are TRBV5-4 and TRBJ1-2; D is uncertain. CDR3 protein: CASSEENYGYTF. The CDR3 DNA sequence: TGTGCCAGCAGCGAAGAAAACTATGGCTACACCTTC.